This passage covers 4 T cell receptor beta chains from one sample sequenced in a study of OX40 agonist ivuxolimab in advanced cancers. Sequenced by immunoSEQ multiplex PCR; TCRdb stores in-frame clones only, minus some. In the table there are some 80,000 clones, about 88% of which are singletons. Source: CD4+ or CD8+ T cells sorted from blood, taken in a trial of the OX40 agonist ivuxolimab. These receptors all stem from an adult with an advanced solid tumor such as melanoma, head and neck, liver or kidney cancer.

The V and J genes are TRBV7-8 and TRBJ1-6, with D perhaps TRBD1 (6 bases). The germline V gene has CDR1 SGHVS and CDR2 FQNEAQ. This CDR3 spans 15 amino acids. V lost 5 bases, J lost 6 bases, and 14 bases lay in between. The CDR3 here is CASSVQGGGNSPLHF. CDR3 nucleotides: TGTGCCAGCAGCGTACAGGGCGGAGGTAATTCACCCCTCCACTTT.

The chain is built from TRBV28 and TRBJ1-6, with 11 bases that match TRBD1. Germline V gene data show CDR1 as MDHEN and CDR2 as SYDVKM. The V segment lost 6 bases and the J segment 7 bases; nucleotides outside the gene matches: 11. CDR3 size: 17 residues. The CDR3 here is CASRGGTGGTRNSPLHF. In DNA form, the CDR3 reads TGTGCCAGCAGGGGTGGGACAGGGGGGACGAGGAATTCACCCCTCCACTTT.

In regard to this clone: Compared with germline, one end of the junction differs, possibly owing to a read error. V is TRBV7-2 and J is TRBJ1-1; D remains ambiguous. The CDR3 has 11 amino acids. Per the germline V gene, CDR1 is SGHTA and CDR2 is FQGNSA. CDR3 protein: CAGSLRHEAFF. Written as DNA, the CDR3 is TGTGCCGGCAGCTTACGTCATGAAGCTTTCTTT.

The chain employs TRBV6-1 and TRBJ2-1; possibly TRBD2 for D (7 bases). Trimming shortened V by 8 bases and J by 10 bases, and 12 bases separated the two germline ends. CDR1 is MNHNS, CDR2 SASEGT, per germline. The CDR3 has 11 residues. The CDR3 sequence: CASGGAQEQFF. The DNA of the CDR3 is TGTGCCAGCGGGGGGGCGCAGGAGCAGTTCTTC.